This T cell receptor (beta chain) was identified during a study of a mutant IDH1 vaccine in newly diagnosed glioma. Overall study: Patients were started on vaccination 4-6 weeks after radiotherapy alone, or with temozolomide cycles. Treated patients, 62.5% male and about 38% female, averaged roughly 40 years of age. Those enrolled had earlier been treated with radiotherapy, temozolomide, or both, mostly both.

Clones were read by immunoSEQ multiplex PCR, and TCRdb kept only the in-frame ones, dropping some. The repertoire includes about 48,000 clones, more than 65% of them detected once, and roughly 6.8% sits in the top ten. With 3 bases removed from V and 5 bases from J, the gap between germline ends came to 9 bases. This CDR3 is 12 amino acids long. Germline V CDR1 and CDR2: SGHTS, YDEGEE. Concerning this clone: Its antigen remains unidentified.

Time point described: week 35, safety follow-up. Each dose delivered 300 ug of mutant IDH1 20-mer peptide subcutaneously with imiquimod. The donors had new WHO grade 3 or 4 astrocytomas; these were IDH1-mutant and ATRX-lost. This TCR came from a middle-aged man with glioma. Material: PBMCs, obtained from a glioma patient whose treatment included an IDH1 peptide vaccine. The genes are TRBV5-8 and TRBJ2-7; no reliable D call. The CDR3 nucleotides are TGTGCCAGCAGCTCAAGTTTCAACGAGCAGTACTTC. Amino acids: CASSSSFNEQYF.